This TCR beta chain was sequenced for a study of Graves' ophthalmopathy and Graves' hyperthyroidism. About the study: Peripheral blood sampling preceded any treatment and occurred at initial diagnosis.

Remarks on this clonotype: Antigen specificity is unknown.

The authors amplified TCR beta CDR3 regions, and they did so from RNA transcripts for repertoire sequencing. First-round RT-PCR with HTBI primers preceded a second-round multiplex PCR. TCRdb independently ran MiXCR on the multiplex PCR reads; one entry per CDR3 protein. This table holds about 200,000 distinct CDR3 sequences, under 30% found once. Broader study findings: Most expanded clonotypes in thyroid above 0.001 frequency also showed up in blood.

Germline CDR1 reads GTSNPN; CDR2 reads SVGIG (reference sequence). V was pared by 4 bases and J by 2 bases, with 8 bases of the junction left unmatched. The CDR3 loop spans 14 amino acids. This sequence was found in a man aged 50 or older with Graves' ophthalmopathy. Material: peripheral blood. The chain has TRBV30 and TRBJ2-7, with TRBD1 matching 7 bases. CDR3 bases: TGTGCCTGGACCTTTGGGGACAGAACCTACGAGCAGTACTTC. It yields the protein CAWTFGDRTYEQYF. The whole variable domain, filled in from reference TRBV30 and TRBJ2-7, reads SQTIHQWPATLVQPVGSPLSLECTVEGTSNPNLYWYRQAAGRGLQLLFYSVGIGQISSEVPQNLSASRPQDRQFILSSKKLLLSDSGFYLCAWTFGDRTYEQYFGPGTRLTVT.